A single T cell receptor delta chain is shown here with its context. With only one base between it and a far larger clone, this is likely a read error. This entry belongs to a study of gamma-delta T cells after stem cell transplantation. From germline, CDR1 is GEAIGNYY and CDR2 EKD. Trimming pared 0 bases from V and 0 bases from J, leaving 16 bases between. The CDR3 is 17 residues long. TCRdb re-called the RT-PCR reads using CATT. The sample records some 2,200 delta-chain clones, approximately 7.7% being singletons. The sequenced material came from gamma-delta T cells. The sequence was collected from a human donor. It is not recorded whose cells these are; they may come from a transplant donor. This rearrangement joins TRDV2 to TRDJ1, with TRDD3 as a possible D gene (6 bases). The chain's CDR3 is CACDTARCGDHTDKLIF. Written as DNA, the CDR3 is TGTGCCTGTGACACCGCACGTTGTGGGGATCACACCGATAAACTCATCTTT.